These T cell receptor beta chains were read from a single sample in a study of T cells after posttransplantation cyclophosphamide. The table came from immunoSEQ multiplex PCR; TCRdb's copy has only in-frame clones and leaves some out. The record shows approximately 39,000 clones for this sample, with no singletons present. The sample consisted of PBMCs. The receptor source for this set is a man aged 45-60 years in good health, CMV-negative, and a related stem cell transplant donor. Both conserved end residues are part of each CDR3. A D gene is named only where the DNA matches it firmly. Clone size is not always given. Where it is, it says once, few, many or a class for expanded clones.

V	size	J	length	D	CDR3	DNA
TRBV18	few	TRBJ2-7	14	TRBD2	CASSPTSGDHEQYF	TGTGCCAGCTCACCAACGAGCGGGGATCACGAGCAGTACTTC
TRBV7-8	many	TRBJ2-2	17	TRBD2	CASSPGLAGGWAGELFF	TGTGCCAGCAGCCCGGGACTAGCGGGAGGTTGGGCCGGGGAGCTGTTTTTT
TRBV18	many	TRBJ1-1	14	.	CASSARLMNTEAFF	TGTGCCAGCTCAGCGCGGCTAATGAACACTGAAGCTTTCTTT
TRBV7-2	many	TRBJ1-3	17	TRBD1	CASSQGQRGLGGNTIYF	TGTGCCAGCAGCCAAGGCCAAAGGGGGCTAGGTGGAAACACCATATATTTT
TRBV18	many	TRBJ2-5	15	.	CASSPTGIGPETQYF	TGTGCCAGCTCCCCAACAGGGATAGGCCCAGAGACCCAGTACTTC
TRBV7-9	many	TRBJ1-4	14	TRBD1	CASSFGQGVEKLFF	TGTGCCAGCAGCTTTGGACAGGGGGTTGAAAAACTGTTTTTT
TRBV6-6	few	TRBJ1-6	15	.	CASSYSTLSGSPLHF	TGTGCCAGCAGTTACTCAACGCTCTCGGGGTCACCCCTCCACTTT
TRBV9	many	TRBJ1-1	13	TRBD1	CASSPGGGSEAFF	TGTGCCAGCAGCCCAGGGGGAGGTAGTGAAGCTTTCTTT
TRBV19	.	TRBJ2-7	14	TRBD1	CASSIGDRGYEQYF	TGTGCCAGTAGTATAGGGGACAGGGGATACGAGCAGTACTTC
TRBV7-8	.	TRBJ2-1	14	.	CASNMRLVPYEQFF	TGTGCCAGCAACATGCGACTAGTTCCCTATGAGCAGTTCTTC
TRBV7-8	few	TRBJ2-1	18	.	CASSLGRGPPRTTNEQFF	TGTGCCAGCAGCTTAGGGAGGGGTCCCCCTAGGACGACCAATGAGCAGTTCTTC
TRBV5-1	many	TRBJ2-3	16	TRBD2	CASSPGTSGGTHTQYF	TGCGCCAGCAGCCCCGGGACTAGCGGGGGGACGCATACGCAGTATTTT
TRBV29-1	many	TRBJ2-7	14	.	CSVESLQGKYEQYF	TGCAGCGTTGAATCTTTGCAGGGGAAATACGAGCAGTACTTC
TRBV4-3	many	TRBJ2-3	14	TRBD1	CASSQQDRGDTQYF	TGCGCCAGCAGCCAACAAGACAGGGGAGATACGCAGTATTTT
TRBV5-1	many	TRBJ1-6	15	TRBD1	CASSTGVVENSPLHF	TGCGCCAGCAGCACAGGGGTGGTGGAAAATTCACCCCTCCACTTT
TRBV2	many	TRBJ2-3	16	TRBD1	CASSVSGTGSTDTQYF	TGTGCCAGCAGTGTCTCCGGGACAGGCAGCACAGATACGCAGTATTTT
TRBV18	many	TRBJ1-1	13	.	CASSPGLNTEAFF	TGTGCCAGCTCACCGGGGCTGAACACTGAAGCTTTCTTT
TRBV4-3	many	TRBJ2-6	18	.	CASSQTSIRSSGANVLTF	TGCGCCAGCAGCCAAACGTCTATAAGGAGCTCTGGGGCCAACGTCCTGACTTTC
TRBV7-2	many	TRBJ1-1	14	.	CASSDPGLNTEAFF	TGTGCCAGCAGCGATCCAGGGTTGAACACTGAAGCTTTCTTT
TRBV11-1	many	TRBJ1-1	13	.	CASSLETASEAFF	TGTGCCAGCAGCTTAGAGACAGCGAGTGAAGCTTTCTTT
TRBV19	many	TRBJ1-1	14	TRBD1	CASSPGQGNSEAFF	TGTGCCAGTAGTCCGGGACAGGGAAATTCTGAAGCTTTCTTT
TRBV5-5	many	TRBJ2-2	16	.	CASSPSGHPNTGELFF	TGTGCCAGCAGCCCATCGGGACACCCGAACACCGGGGAGCTGTTTTTT
TRBV6-1	many	TRBJ2-3	12	TRBD2	CASWDYSRTQYF	TGTGCCAGCTGGGACTATTCCCGTACGCAGTATTTT
TRBV9	many	TRBJ2-3	16	TRBD2	CASSVGAGGSTDTQYF	TGTGCCAGCAGCGTAGGAGCGGGGGGTAGCACAGATACGCAGTATTTT
TRBV14	few	TRBJ2-7	14	.	CASSQGQEFYEQYF	TGTGCCAGCAGCCAAGGGCAGGAATTCTACGAGCAGTACTTC
TRBV21-1	many	TRBJ1-2	13	.	CASSKPGGKGYTF	TGTGCCAGCAGCAAACCTGGGGGCAAGGGCTACACCTTC
TRBV27	many	TRBJ2-7	13	.	CASSNYPDREQYF	TGTGCCAGCAGTAACTACCCAGACAGGGAGCAGTACTTC
TRBV7-9	many	TRBJ2-1	14	.	CASSLDWGGNEQFF	TGTGCCAGCAGCTTAGACTGGGGCGGCAATGAGCAGTTCTTC
TRBV5-5	many	TRBJ2-1	15	TRBD2	CASSFRLAGGGKQFF	TGTGCCAGCAGCTTCCGACTAGCGGGGGGAGGAAAGCAGTTCTTC
TRBV5-1	many	TRBJ1-1	12	.	CASGGTNTEAFF	TGCGCCAGTGGGGGGACGAACACTGAAGCTTTCTTT
TRBV6-5	many	TRBJ2-7	15	TRBD1	CASSYVQGSSYEQYF	TGTGCCAGCAGTTACGTACAGGGGAGCTCCTACGAGCAGTACTTC
TRBV13	many	TRBJ2-7	14	TRBD2	CASSGSGVSYEQYF	TGTGCCAGCAGCGGCAGCGGGGTTTCCTACGAGCAGTACTTC
TRBV6-5	many	TRBJ1-2	13	.	CASSYEGRYGYTF	TGTGCCAGCAGTTACGAGGGTAGATATGGCTACACCTTC
TRBV6-6	many	TRBJ2-1	12	TRBD1	CASTPRGNEQFF	TGTGCCAGCACTCCCAGGGGGAATGAGCAGTTCTTC
TRBV7-6	many	TRBJ2-1	16	.	CASSLYAREVHNEQFF	TGTGCCAGCAGCTTATACGCTAGAGAGGTCCACAATGAGCAGTTCTTC
TRBV19	many	TRBJ1-5	14	.	CASSTVSENQPQHF	TGTGCCAGTAGTACGGTCAGCGAGAATCAGCCCCAGCATTTT
TRBV11-2	.	TRBJ1-2	14	TRBD1	CASVDSGGEYGYTF	TGTGCCAGCGTGGATTCAGGGGGAGAATATGGCTACACCTTC
TRBV5-1	many	TRBJ1-1	18	TRBD1	CASSPSMDRGRGITEAFF	TGCGCCAGCAGCCCCTCTATGGACAGGGGGCGCGGTATCACTGAAGCTTTCTTT
TRBV10-2	many	TRBJ2-1	13	.	CASRTSSYNEQFF	TGCGCCAGCAGGACTAGTTCTTACAATGAGCAGTTCTTC
TRBV6-5	many	TRBJ1-1	13	TRBD1	CASSQGGYAEAFF	TGTGCCAGCAGTCAGGGGGGTTACGCTGAAGCTTTCTTT
TRBV10-1	many	TRBJ1-1	14	.	CASSDGRSSTEAFF	TGCGCCAGCAGTGACGGCAGGTCGAGCACTGAAGCTTTCTTT
TRBV4-3	few	TRBJ2-7	15	.	CASSQDRGGAYEQYF	TGCGCCAGCAGCCAAGATAGAGGGGGGGCCTACGAGCAGTACTTC
TRBV9	few	TRBJ2-3	15	.	CASSVDQYLADTQYF	TGTGCCAGCAGCGTAGATCAGTATCTAGCGGATACGCAGTATTTT
TRBV30	many	TRBJ1-4	14	.	CAWAARNANEKLFF	TGTGCCTGGGCCGCGCGGAATGCTAATGAAAAACTGTTTTTT
TRBV19	many	TRBJ1-5	14	.	CASRIRESNQPQHF	TGTGCCAGCAGGATTCGGGAGTCCAATCAGCCCCAGCATTTT
TRBV29-1	many	TRBJ1-2	12	.	CSVEPQGDGYTF	TGCAGCGTTGAACCCCAGGGTGATGGCTACACCTTC